The entry below gives a single TCR beta chain sequence along with its context. Antigen: not known. This record belongs to a study of graft-versus-host responses after intestinal transplantation. The overall study: Each of the recipients got a multivisceral, liver-intestinal, or isolated intestinal transplant. The study gave all recipients anti-thymocyte globulin induction, then tacrolimus and steroids for three to four years. General study findings and limits: In patients with graft-donor T cell macrochimerism, allograft graft-versus-host to host-versus-graft clonal ratios were high. GvH clonotypes were identified within recipient marrow, with a subset emerging first in ileum or blood.

V was pared by 6 bases and J by 2 bases, with 13 bases between. CDR1 SEHNR and CDR2 FQNEAQ come from the germline V gene (reference sequence). The CDR3 is 14 amino acids. Profiling relied on immunoSEQ multiplex PCR, and the TCRdb table lists in-frame clones only, not all of them. The profile shows about 150,000 clones, roughly 91% of them singletons. The specimen was unstimulated CD4+ T cells sorted from spleen or lymph node cells, collected before intestinal transplant. The origin of this receptor is a human donor who received an intestinal transplant. This chain connects TRBV7-9 to TRBJ2-5; TRBD1 might be the D (6 bases). The CDR3 nucleotides read TGTGCCAGCAGTAAAACAGGGTATCAAGAGACCCAGTACTTC. It codes for CASSKTGYQETQYF.